These 23 T cell receptor beta chains were all obtained from the same sample, sequenced in a study of blood T cell repertoires in COVID-19 (dated by TCRdb to the early 2020s). Library generation was performed with the immunoSEQ multiplex PCR assay. The table was pulled from immuneACCESS by TCRdb, which kept in-frame rearrangements only. Such tables lose some clones; where checked, under half of the loss comes from unresolved V genes, and the rest has no known cause. A total of about 170,000 clones appear in this sample, roughly 90% of them only once. In total, the top ten clones hold 1.6% of the sample. Sequencing used peripheral blood. The receptor set was obtained from a woman in her forties or fifties with acute or convalescent COVID-19.

The J gene is TRBJ2-2, the V gene TRBV9, with 7 bases that match TRBD1. The trim removed 3 bases at V and 8 bases at J, leaving 7 bases unmatched. In germline, CDR1 is SGDLS, CDR2 YYNGEE. The length of the CDR3 is 14 residues. The CDR3 spells CASSATGQAGELFF. The CDR3 nucleotides read TGTGCCAGCAGCGCGACAGGGCAAGCGGGGGAGCTGTTTTTT.

The V and J genes are TRBV7-2 and TRBJ1-2, with unresolved D. The V gene lost 5 bases and the J gene lost 7 bases, with 14 bases spanning the gap. Germline V gene data show CDR1 as SGHTA and CDR2 as FQGNSA. The CDR3 is 13 residues long. CDR3 nucleotide sequence: TGTGCCAGCAGCCCGTCCCCGGTTGGTGGCTACACCTTC. This gives the protein CASSPSPVGGYTF.

The chain couples TRBV30 to TRBJ2-1; TRBD1 matches 8 bases. The V and J ends lost 5 bases and 3 bases, in that order; junction bases with no gene match: 0. CDR3 size: 12 residues. Germline lookup yields CDR1 GTSNPN and CDR2 SVGIG (reference sequence). CDR3 DNA: TGTGCCTGGGGACAGGGCTACAATGAGCAGTTCTTC. Protein sequence: CAWGQGYNEQFF.

Only a few counts were recorded for this clone. The chain couples TRBV5-1 to TRBJ2-7, with 9 nucleotides matching TRBD1. The CDR3 covers 14 residues. Trimming at V came to 3 bases and at J to 8 bases, leaving 9 bases not matched to a gene. In germline, CDR1 is SGHRS, CDR2 YFSETQ. CDR3 bases: TGCGCCAGCAGCTCCTCCGGGACAGGGCCTCAGCAGTACTTC. As protein: CASSSSGTGPQQYF. Based on the CDR3 plus reference TRBV5-1 and TRBJ2-7, the full variable domain is KAGVTQTPRYLIKTRGQQVTLSCSPISGHRSVSWYQQTPGQGLQFLFEYFSETQRNKGNFPGRFSGRQFSNSRSEMNVSTLELGDSALYLCASSSSGTGPQQYFGPGTRLTVT.

The rearrangement uses TRBV29-1 and TRBJ1-1, with D perhaps matching TRBD1 (6 bases). This CDR3 has 13 amino acids. The germline V and J ends were trimmed by 3 bases and 5 bases, with 13 bases remaining between them. CDR1 and CDR2 from the germline V gene are SQVTM and ANQGSEA. CDR3 sequence reads: CSVDQGLRTEAFF. Written as DNA, the CDR3 is TGCAGCGTTGACCAGGGGCTGAGGACTGAAGCTTTCTTT. Based on the CDR3 plus reference TRBV29-1 and TRBJ1-1, the full variable domain is SAVISQKPSRDICQRGTSLTIQCQVDSQVTMMFWYRQQPGQSLTLIATANQGSEATYESGFVIDKFPISRPNLTFSTLTVSNMSPEDSSIYLCSVDQGLRTEAFFGQGTRLTVV.

The chain uses TRBV11-2 and TRBJ2-1, with 14 bases lining up with TRBD2. The CDR3 runs to 15 residues. The germline V gene encodes CDR1 SGHAT and CDR2 FQNNGV. Losses at the gene ends were 6 bases for V and 4 bases for J; bases not matched to a gene: 2. The CDR3: CASRGLAGGYNEQFF. CDR3 DNA: TGTGCCAGCAGAGGACTAGCGGGGGGTTACAATGAGCAGTTCTTC.

The V gene is TRBV7-2, the J gene TRBJ2-7, with 11 positions matching TRBD2. Germline V gives CDR1 SGHTA, CDR2 FQGNSA. The CDR3 has 15 amino acids. V lost 2 bases and J lost 6; bases outside the gene matches: 6. CDR3 protein: CASSLLAGGRGEQYF. In DNA form, the CDR3 reads TGTGCCAGCAGCTTACTAGCGGGAGGAAGGGGCGAGCAGTACTTC.

The chain has TRBV6-7 and TRBJ1-4; 10 bases line up with TRBD1. TRBV6-7 falls under the ORF class, with uncertain function. The CDR3 has 22 residues. V lost 5 bases, J lost 7 bases, and 28 bases stayed unmatched. The CDR3 coding sequence is TGTGCCAGCAGTATGGGACAGGGGTTTACGAGTACCTTTGACGAGTACCTTGAAAAACTGTTTTTT. Its translation: CASSMGQGFTSTFDEYLEKLFF.

As concerns this clone: The sample has other DNA sequences that encode this CDR3 too. The V and J genes are TRBV6-5 and TRBJ1-1; 8 bases fit TRBD1. From germline, CDR1 is MNHEY and CDR2 SVGAGI. V lost 6 bases to trimming and J lost 5 bases; unmatched junction nucleotides: 11. The CDR3 contains 15 residues. In DNA, the CDR3 is TGTGCCAGCAGCCCGGGACAGGACGGGAGGACTGAAGCTTTCTTT. It specifies CASSPGQDGRTEAFF.

The chain combines TRBV3-1 (or the pseudogene TRBV3-2) with TRBJ2-3, with D possibly matching TRBD2 (7 bases). In germline, CDR1 is LGHDT, CDR2 YNNKEL (reference sequence). This CDR3 spans 18 amino acids. Trimming took 0 bases from V and 3 from J, leaving 19 bases between them. The CDR3 is CASSQDYPRGGGTDTQYF. CDR3 DNA sequence: TGTGCCAGCAGCCAAGATTATCCCCGCGGGGGCGGGACAGATACGCAGTATTTT.

The sample holds a few counts of this clone. The chain has TRBV4-1 and TRBJ2-1; a weak D match, TRBD2 (5 bases). The CDR3 consists of 16 residues. Trimming pared 4 bases from V and 4 bases from J, leaving 17 bases between. CDR1 and CDR2 from the germline V gene are MGHRA and YSYEKL. The CDR3 here is CASSPDYPGKYNEQFF. In DNA, the CDR3 is TGCGCCAGCAGCCCCGACTACCCCGGGAAGTACAATGAGCAGTTCTTC.

The chain carries TRBV9 and TRBJ1-2, with 7 bases that match TRBD1. There are 17 residues in the CDR3. CDR1 and CDR2 from the germline V gene are SGDLS and YYNGEE. J was trimmed by 3 bases and V by 4 bases; bases with no gene match: 15. The CDR3 region has the DNA TGTGCCAGCAGCCCAGACAGGGTACGTAGCTCTGACTATGGCTACACCTTC. Translation: CASSPDRVRSSDYGYTF. The variable domain in full, completed from reference TRBV9 and TRBJ1-2, reads DSGVTQTPKHLITATGQRVTLRCSPRSGDLSVYWYQQSLDQGLQFLIQYYNGEERAKGNILERFSAQQFPDLHSELNLSSLELGDSALYFCASSPDRVRSSDYGYTFGSGTRLTVV.

V usage is TRBV15 and J usage is TRBJ2-7; 8 bases line up with TRBD1. There are 14 residues in the CDR3. Trimming removed 3 bases from V and 3 bases from J; junction bases left unmatched: 4. Germline V gene data show CDR1 as LNHNV and CDR2 as YYDKDF (reference sequence). The CDR3: CATSSPGGFYEQYF. CDR3 bases: TGTGCCACCAGCAGTCCAGGGGGCTTCTACGAGCAGTACTTC.

V and J are TRBV21-1 and TRBJ1-1; TRBD1, the table's D call, was not compared with the DNA. TRBV21-1 is a pseudogene segment. CDR3 length: 17 residues. CDR3 sequence: CASSKKTGTPMNTEAFF. In DNA, the CDR3 is TGTGCCAGCAGCAAAAAAACCGGGACACCCATGAACACTGAAGCTTTCTTT.

V is TRBV5-6 and J is TRBJ2-7; TRBD2 aligns across 14 bases. The germline V gene has CDR1 SGHDT and CDR2 YYEEEE. This CDR3 region has 15 residues. V trimming: 4 bases; J trimming: 5 bases; junction bases outside the gene matches: 5. The chain's CDR3 is CASSAGLAGVHEQYF. The CDR3 DNA sequence: TGTGCCAGCAGCGCGGGACTAGCGGGAGTCCACGAGCAGTACTTC.

The chain is built from TRBV14 and TRBJ1-2; D is perhaps TRBD1 (6 bases). The CDR3 is 13 amino acids. Germline V gives CDR1 SGHDN, CDR2 FVKESK. The V and J ends lost 4 bases and 6 bases respectively, with 12 bases between them. CDR3 nucleotides: TGTGCCAGCAGCCCATGGACAGTTGATGGCTACACCTTC. This translates into CASSPWTVDGYTF.

As DNA, the CDR3 is TGTGCCAGCAGCCAACGGACTAGCCGAGTTAATGAGCAGTTCTTC. Amino acids: CASSQRTSRVNEQFF. The chain carries TRBV7-2 and TRBJ2-1; 8 nucleotides line up with TRBD2. This CDR3 spans 15 amino acids. J was trimmed by 7 bases and V by 5 bases; bases with no gene match: 10. Germline assignment: CDR1 SGHTA and CDR2 FQGNSA.

This chain links TRBV5-6 with TRBJ1-1; D is possibly TRBD1 (6 bases). The CDR3 is 14 amino acids. Trimming removed 0 bases at V and 3 bases at J, with 9 bases between. Germline CDR1 reads SGHDT; CDR2 reads YYEEEE. The chain's CDR3 is CASSLVQGYTEAFF. CDR3 coding DNA: TGTGCCAGCAGCTTGGTACAGGGTTACACTGAAGCTTTCTTT.

The V gene is TRBV6-2 or TRBV6-3, the J gene TRBJ1-2; 8 bases are shared with TRBD1. Germline V gene sequence: CDR1 MNHEY, CDR2 SVGEGT. With 1 base clipped from V and 3 bases from J, the junction kept 7 bases outside the gene matches. This CDR3 is built from 16 residues. Here the CDR3 DNA reads TGTGCCAGCAGTTACTACGGACAGGGAGGGGACTATGGCTACACCTTC. This gives the protein CASSYYGQGGDYGYTF.

This clone appeared once. The rearrangement links TRBV19 to TRBJ1-4; unclear D gene. The CDR3 has 14 amino acids. V was cut by 3 bases and J by 4 bases, with 9 bases left in between. Germline lookup yields CDR1 LNHDA and CDR2 SQIVND (reference sequence). CDR3 sequence reads: CASSISGFNEKLFF. The DNA of the CDR3 is TGTGCCAGTAGTATTTCGGGGTTTAATGAAAAACTGTTTTTT.

This clone was seen once. The chain combines TRBV27 with TRBJ2-3; 12 nucleotides agree with TRBD2. CDR1 is MNHEY, CDR2 SMNVEV, per germline (reference sequence). This CDR3 is built from 14 residues. V lost 8 bases, J lost 6 bases, and 6 bases stayed unmatched. CDR3: CASRLAGGFDTQYF. As DNA, the CDR3 is TGTGCCAGCCGTCTAGCGGGAGGGTTTGATACGCAGTATTTT.

The chain couples TRBV7-9 to TRBJ1-1, with D tentatively TRBD1 (5 bases). The CDR3 has 14 residues. Germline V gene data show CDR1 as SEHNR and CDR2 as FQNEAQ (reference sequence). V gave up 5 bases and J gave up 4 bases, with 14 bases separating them. This CDR3 reads CASSPGPQGTEAFF. The DNA for the CDR3 is TGTGCCAGCAGCCCTGGGCCCCAGGGCACTGAAGCTTTCTTT.

The V and J genes are TRBV30 and TRBJ1-2; a weak D match, TRBD1 (5 bases). Trimming took 4 bases from V and 7 from J, leaving 19 bases between them. CDR1 is GTSNPN and CDR2 is SVGIG in the germline V gene (reference sequence). The CDR3 contains 14 residues. The CDR3 DNA sequence: TGTGCCTGGAACCCGGGACTTGCCACGGGTGGCTACACCTTC. This encodes CAWNPGLATGGYTF.